This TCR beta chain emerged from a study of blood T cell repertoires in COVID-19. Turning to the study itself: Samples of COVID-19 (acute and convalescent) were obtained from the United States, Italy and Spain. Sources were T cells, B-cell-depleted T cells, or PBMCs; the material itself was cDNA or gDNA.

The CDR3 runs 12 residues. Trimming stripped 11 bases from V and 9 bases from J, with 17 bases between. CDR1 MDHEN and CDR2 SYDVKM come from the germline V gene. As processed by the authors: From reference gene primer amplification, estimates of nucleated cell counts were derived. Profiling relied on immunoSEQ multiplex PCR, and the TCRdb table lists in-frame clones only, not all of them. V and J calls and clone size are given by that table; D and trimming were obtained from the DNA. This repertoire shows a few hundred thousand clones, approximately 85% found once; its top ten account for 0.65% to 0.8%.

This clonotype originated in a human donor in a cohort sampled during active COVID-19. This sequence joins TRBV28 and TRBJ2-1; D might be TRBD1 (6 bases). The source material was peripheral blood. The CDR3 coding sequence is TGTGCCGTTAGGGACAACGTACGTGAGCAGTTCTTC. Translating gives CAVRDNVREQFF. The full variable domain, in which reference TRBV28 and TRBJ2-1 provide the parts outside the CDR3, is DVKVTQSSRYLVKRTGEKVFLECVQDMDHENMFWYRQDPGLGLRLIYFSYDVKMKEKGDIPEGYSVSREKKERFSLILESASTNQTSMYLCAVRDNVREQFFGPGTRLTVL.